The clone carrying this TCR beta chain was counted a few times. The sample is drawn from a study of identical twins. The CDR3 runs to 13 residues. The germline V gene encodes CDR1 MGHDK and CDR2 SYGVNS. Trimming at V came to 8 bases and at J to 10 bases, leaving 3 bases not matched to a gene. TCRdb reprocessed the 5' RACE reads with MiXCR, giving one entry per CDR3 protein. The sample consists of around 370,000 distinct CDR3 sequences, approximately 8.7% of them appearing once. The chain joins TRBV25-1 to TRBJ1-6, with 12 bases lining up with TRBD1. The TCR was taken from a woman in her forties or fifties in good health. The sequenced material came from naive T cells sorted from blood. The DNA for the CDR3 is TGTGCCAGCGGGGACAGGGGGCTCTCACCCCTCCACTTT. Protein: CASGDRGLSPLHF. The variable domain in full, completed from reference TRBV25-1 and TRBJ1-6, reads EADIYQTPRYLVIGTGKKITLECSQTMGHDKMYWYQQDPGMELHLIHYSYGVNSTEKGDLSSESTVSRIRTEHFPLTLESARPSHTSQYLCASGDRGLSPLHFGNGTRLTVT.